These 14 T cell receptor beta chains share one sample of origin, sequenced in a study of shared clonotypes between healthy human individuals. Produced via immunoSEQ multiplex PCR; TCRdb's table is partial and in-frame only. The sample lists about 1 million clones; roughly 74% were seen once. Sequenced material: memory CD4+ T cells from PBMCs. The subset is: CD45RA-negative fraction. The source is a man aged 18 to 30 in good health. Some clones in this sample may be carry-over from other donors' samples.

The V and J genes are TRBV10-3 and TRBJ2-5; D may be TRBD1 or TRBD2 (6 bases each). The CDR3 is made up of 14 amino acids. Trimming shortened V by 10 bases and J by 4 bases, and 19 bases separated the two germline ends. The germline gives CDR1 ENHRY, CDR2 SYGVKD. The CDR3 here is CATATRGRGETQYF. The CDR3 DNA reads as TGTGCCACCGCCACTCGGGGGCGCGGAGAGACCCAGTACTTC.

The chain combines TRBV6-5 with TRBJ2-7; 9 bases match TRBD2. V lost 6 bases, J lost 3 bases, and 6 bases stayed unmatched. This CDR3 has 14 amino acids. Germline lookup yields CDR1 MNHEY and CDR2 SVGAGI. CDR3 coding DNA: TGTGCCAGCAGGCCAGCGGGGGGCGGCTACGAGCAGTACTTC. Its translation: CASRPAGGGYEQYF.

V usage is TRBV5-1 and J usage is TRBJ2-1; 11 bases are a match to TRBD2. CDR3 length: 15 residues. Per germline, CDR1 SGHRS and CDR2 YFSETQ. J gave up 6 bases and V 3 bases, and 5 bases lay outside the gene matches. CDR3 residues: CASSYLAGGANEQFF. CDR3 sequence (DNA): TGCGCCAGCAGCTACTTAGCGGGAGGGGCCAATGAGCAGTTCTTC.

The chain recombines TRBV6-1 with TRBJ2-3; D uncertain. The CDR3 consists of 14 residues. Germline V CDR1 and CDR2: MNHNS, SASEGT. The V end lost 6 bases, the J end lost 1 base, and 11 bases lay between the germline ends. The CDR3 sequence is CASSYRLGTDTQYF. The CDR3 DNA is TGTGCCAGCAGCTATAGACTCGGCACAGATACGCAGTATTTT.

This chain connects TRBV10-2 to TRBJ1-6; 8 bases agree with TRBD1. The CDR3 consists of 15 residues. V lost 5 bases, J lost 3 bases, and 3 bases stayed unmatched. The germline V gene has CDR1 WSHSY and CDR2 SAAADI. CDR3 sequence reads: CASSTGGIYNSPLHF. DNA for the CDR3: TGCGCCAGCAGTACAGGGGGAATCTATAATTCACCCCTCCACTTT.

This chain joins TRBV9 and TRBJ2-5; 7 bases match TRBD2. The germline V gene has CDR1 SGDLS and CDR2 YYNGEE. The CDR3 length is 15 residues. Unmatched junction bases numbered 8, after V lost 4 bases and J lost 2 bases. The CDR3 DNA reads TGTGCCAGCAGCCCCAGACTAGCCAGGCAAGAGACCCAGTACTTC. As protein: CASSPRLARQETQYF.

This chain connects TRBV15 to TRBJ2-7, with 11 nucleotides matching TRBD2. The CDR3 has 16 amino acids. The junction had 4 bases not matched to a gene; V was cut back by 1 base and J by 2 bases. Per germline, CDR1 LNHNV and CDR2 YYDKDF (reference sequence). The CDR3 is CATSRAGTSGTYEQYF. The CDR3, as DNA: TGTGCCACCAGCAGAGCCGGGACTAGCGGAACCTACGAGCAGTACTTC.

V and J are TRBV5-1 and TRBJ2-1; D remains unclear. Trimming left V 3 bases short and J 10 bases short, with 14 bases between. Germline lookup yields CDR1 SGHRS and CDR2 YFSETQ. The CDR3 covers 13 residues. The CDR3 sequence: CASSSDPNDEQFF. The CDR3 DNA sequence: TGCGCCAGCAGCTCGGACCCTAATGACGAGCAGTTCTTC. Combining the CDR3 with reference TRBV5-1 and TRBJ2-1 gives the whole variable domain KAGVTQTPRYLIKTRGQQVTLSCSPISGHRSVSWYQQTPGQGLQFLFEYFSETQRNKGNFPGRFSGRQFSNSRSEMNVSTLELGDSALYLCASSSDPNDEQFFGPGTRLTVL.

This rearrangement joins TRBV4-2 to TRBJ1-5; 7 positions match TRBD1. Germline V gene lookup returns CDR1 LGHNA and CDR2 YNFKEQ. The CDR3 has 15 residues. The trim removed 4 bases at V and 1 base at J, leaving 4 bases unmatched. The CDR3: CASSLGTASNQPQHF. The DNA of the CDR3 is TGTGCCAGCAGCCTGGGGACAGCAAGCAATCAGCCCCAGCATTTT.

This clone was seen a handful of times. The V gene is TRBV7-9, the J gene TRBJ2-1; no clear D. This CDR3 spans 13 amino acids. Trimming shortened V by 5 bases and J by 9 bases, and 14 bases separated the two germline ends. CDR1 is SEHNR, CDR2 FQNEAQ, per germline (reference sequence). For the CDR3, the DNA is TGTGCCAGCAGCATACGCCCCACGGGTGAGCAGTTCTTC. Translated: CASSIRPTGEQFF.

The chain has TRBV29-1 and TRBJ2-7; the D call may be TRBD1 or TRBD2 (5 bases each). CDR1 SQVTM and CDR2 ANQGSEA come from the germline V gene. The CDR3 is 12 amino acids. V was pared by 3 bases and J by 7 bases, with 13 bases between. CDR3 nucleotide sequence: TGCAGCGTTGAGGGGACGGCGCGGGAGCAGTACTTC. Its protein is CSVEGTAREQYF.

This clone was seen once. The CDR3 region is CASSDGTKTTNEKLFF. The CDR3 bases are TGTGCCAGCAGTGATGGGACAAAGACAACTAATGAAAAACTGTTTTTT. The rearrangement joins TRBV6-1 to TRBJ1-4, with D perhaps matching TRBD1 (6 bases). There are 16 residues in the CDR3. Germline loops: CDR1 MNHNS, CDR2 SASEGT. V was cut by 3 bases and J by 0 bases, with 11 bases left in between.

The chain carries TRBV25-1 and TRBJ2-6; D is uncertain. Deletions cut 3 bases from V and 0 bases from J, with 6 bases between. The CDR3 spans 15 residues. Germline V gene lookup returns CDR1 MGHDK and CDR2 SYGVNS. CDR3 nucleotides: TGTGCCAGCAGTGACCCCCGCTCTGGGGCCAACGTCCTGACTTTC. Protein: CASSDPRSGANVLTF.

The J gene is TRBJ2-1, the V gene TRBV11-2; TRBD1 matches at 7 bases. The CDR3 is 13 amino acids. Germline V gene data show CDR1 as SGHAT and CDR2 as FQNNGV. V trimming: 5 bases; J trimming: 8 bases; junction bases outside the gene matches: 6. The DNA for the CDR3 is TGTGCCAGCAGCAGACAGGGAGCGGATGAGCAGTTCTTC. This gives the protein CASSRQGADEQFF.